This TCR beta chain was found in a study of T-cell reconstitution after alpha-beta-depleted transplantation in children. Using unique molecular identifiers, the investigators prepared the TCRbeta library. Using its own MiXCR run on the PCR reads, TCRdb lists one record per CDR3 protein. The table shows fewer than 550,000 distinct CDR3 sequences, with approximately 10% occurring only once. There are many counts of this clonotype. What it binds is unknown. In germline, CDR1 is SGHKS, CDR2 YYEKEE (reference sequence). This CDR3 is built from 14 residues. V lost 3 bases, J lost 10 bases, and 5 bases stayed unmatched. Study-level results: By one year post-transplant, T-cell counts and diversity largely arose from T cells that were newly produced. Day-60 TCRbeta diversity that was high in some patients was derived from surviving recipient T cells and thymic progenitors. Alpha-beta T cells about two months after transplant reportedly derived from several hundred expanded graft clones.

The specimen comprised PBMCs, mostly from graft donor cells, sampled 180 days after TCRalphabeta/CD19-depleted stem cell transplant. The origin of this receptor is a female patient aged 2-9 years who had a stem cell transplant for aplastic anemia, so the T cells may come from the graft donor. The chain uses TRBV5-5 and TRBJ2-1; 12 bases align to TRBD1. The CDR3 nucleotides are TGTGCCAGCAGCTGGGGACAGGGGGCCGGAGAGCAGTTCTTC. Residues: CASSWGQGAGEQFF. The full variable domain, completed using reference TRBV5-5 and TRBJ2-1, is DAGVTQSPTHLIKTRGQQVTLRCSPISGHKSVSWYQQVLGQGPQFIFQYYEKEERGRGNFPDRFSARQFPNYSSELNVNALLLGDSALYLCASSWGQGAGEQFFGPGTRLTVL.